These 16 T cell receptor beta chains originate from one sample sequenced in a study of CD8 T cell repertoires and HIV-1 epitope variants. The repertoire was sequenced with immunoSEQ multiplex PCR; TCRdb's copy has only in-frame clones and lacks some. The table has about 5,000 clones, around two thirds seen once; the top ten hold approximately 42%. Their antigen targets remain unknown. Sequences were obtained from cultured CD8+ T cells derived from PBMCs. Every receptor here comes from a male donor with HIV.

The chain uses TRBV7-8 and TRBJ2-7; perhaps TRBD1 as D (6 bases). The CDR3 runs to 14 residues. Trimming took off 3 bases at V and 0 bases at J, with 9 bases between the two ends. The germline V gene has CDR1 SGHVS and CDR2 FQNEAQ. This CDR3 is CASSLADSSYEQYF. The DNA of the CDR3 is TGTGCCAGCAGCTTGGCGGACAGCTCCTACGAGCAGTACTTC.

The V call is TRBV7-9, the J call TRBJ2-1, with 12 positions matching TRBD2. The CDR3 has 18 amino acids. The germline V gene has CDR1 SEHNR and CDR2 FQNEAQ (reference sequence). Trimming at V came to 3 bases and at J to 0 bases, leaving 6 bases not matched to a gene. CDR3 DNA: TGTGCCAGCAGCTTCGGCGGACTAGCGGGAAGCTCCTACAATGAGCAGTTCTTC. Protein sequence: CASSFGGLAGSSYNEQFF.

V is TRBV5-4 and J is TRBJ1-1; 10 positions agree with TRBD1. CDR1 is SGHNT and CDR2 is YYREEE in the germline V gene (reference sequence). Trimming took 5 bases from V and 7 from J; bases not matched to a gene: 8. The CDR3 sequence is 14 residues long. The CDR3 loop is CASRVDRGQGEAFF. In DNA, the CDR3 is TGTGCCAGCAGGGTAGACAGGGGGCAAGGTGAAGCTTTCTTT.

This clone was recorded a few times. The chain is built from TRBV30 and TRBJ1-4; D gene ambiguous. Germline CDR1 reads GTSNPN; CDR2 reads SVGIG (reference sequence). The CDR3 runs to 14 residues. The V gene lost 2 bases and the J gene lost 5 bases, with 12 bases spanning the gap. CDR3 in amino acids: CAWSSDPTNEKLFF. DNA of the CDR3: TGTGCCTGGAGTAGTGATCCTACAAATGAAAAACTGTTTTTT.

The genes are TRBV7-9 and TRBJ1-6; D perhaps matches TRBD1 (5 bases). Per the germline V gene, CDR1 is SEHNR and CDR2 is FQNEAQ (reference sequence). V gave up 1 base and J gave up 7 bases, with 11 bases separating them. The CDR3 length is 15 residues. CDR3 coding DNA: TGTGCCAGCAGCTTAGGGGGCGCGGGCAATTCACCCCTCCACTTT. Protein sequence: CASSLGGAGNSPLHF.

The rearrangement uses TRBV19 and TRBJ1-1; unclear D gene. The CDR3 spans 14 residues. V was clipped by 3 bases and J by 0 bases, with 8 bases between them. Germline V gives CDR1 LNHDA, CDR2 SQIVND (reference sequence). CDR3 nucleotides: TGTGCCAGTAGTATTAAGGCCATGAACACTGAAGCTTTCTTT. Residues: CASSIKAMNTEAFF.

The V gene is TRBV27, the J gene TRBJ2-3, with 10 bases lining up with TRBD2. V trimming: 4 bases; J trimming: 4 bases; junction bases outside the gene matches: 5. Germline V gene lookup returns CDR1 MNHEY and CDR2 SMNVEV (reference sequence). The CDR3 is made up of 15 amino acids. This CDR3 is CASSYSGGAADTQYF. CDR3 sequence (DNA): TGTGCCAGCAGTTACAGCGGGGGGGCAGCAGATACGCAGTATTTT.

The chain combines TRBV5-1 with TRBJ2-1; 10 positions agree with TRBD2. This CDR3 comprises 15 residues. Germline assignment: CDR1 SGHRS and CDR2 YFSETQ. The junction had 10 bases not matched to a gene; V was cut back by 6 bases and J by 7 bases. Written as DNA, the CDR3 is TGCGCCAGCACCGATCTAGCGGGAGTAACAAATGAGCAGTTCTTC. This encodes CASTDLAGVTNEQFF.

V gene TRBV25-1 combines with J gene TRBJ1-6, with 7 bases aligning to TRBD1. V was clipped by 3 bases and J by 5 bases; unmatched bases: 7. This CDR3 is 16 amino acids long. CDR1 is MGHDK and CDR2 is SYGVNS in the germline V gene. Written as DNA, the CDR3 is TGTGCCAGCAGTGACAAACCGGGACAGAATAATTCACCCCTCCACTTT. Translated: CASSDKPGQNNSPLHF.

The J gene is TRBJ2-7, the V gene TRBV28; D uncertain. The ends were cut back, 5 bases at V and 6 bases at J, with 8 bases in the middle. CDR1 MDHEN and CDR2 SYDVKM come from the germline V gene. The CDR3 has 11 residues. The CDR3 protein is CASSAISEQYF. Here the CDR3 DNA reads TGTGCCAGCAGTGCGATTTCCGAGCAGTACTTC.

The chain employs TRBV28 and TRBJ1-4, with 8 nucleotides matching TRBD1. Germline lookup yields CDR1 MDHEN and CDR2 SYDVKM. This CDR3 is 15 amino acids long. The V gene end was trimmed by 6 bases and the J gene end by 7 bases; junction bases not matched to a gene: 10. As DNA, the CDR3 is TGTGCCAGCAGGCCTACCCAGGGGGCGTTTGAAAAACTGTTTTTT. Protein product: CASRPTQGAFEKLFF.

This clone was found a few times. The rearrangement links TRBV5-1 to TRBJ2-5; D is undetermined. V gave up 1 base and J gave up 5 bases, with 6 bases separating them. Looked up from germline, CDR1 is SGHRS and CDR2 is YFSETQ. This CDR3 contains 12 residues. The CDR3 loop reads CASSLLFETQYF. CDR3 DNA sequence: TGCGCCAGCAGCTTGTTGTTCGAGACCCAGTACTTC.

The chain recombines TRBV10-3 with TRBJ2-5; D might be TRBD1 (6 bases). CDR1 and CDR2 (germline): ENHRY, SYGVKD. The V end lost 4 bases, the J end lost 1 base, and 19 bases lay between the germline ends. The CDR3 has 17 residues. The CDR3: CAISGAPAPDSQETQYF. For the CDR3, the DNA is TGTGCCATCAGTGGGGCCCCTGCCCCGGACAGCCAAGAGACCCAGTACTTC.

The chain is built from TRBV7-6 and TRBJ2-7; TRBD1 agrees at 7 bases. The germline V gene has CDR1 SGHVS and CDR2 FNYEAQ. The CDR3 totals 14 residues. V trimming: 1 base; J trimming: 3 bases; junction bases outside the gene matches: 3. CDR3 region: CASSLGDRGYEQYF. The CDR3 region has the DNA TGTGCCAGCAGCTTAGGGGACAGAGGCTACGAGCAGTACTTC.

V usage is TRBV6-6 and J usage is TRBJ2-2; D not certain. The V gene lost 2 bases and the J gene lost 4 bases, with 2 bases spanning the gap. The CDR3 totals 12 residues. Germline V gene data show CDR1 as MNHNY and CDR2 as SVGAGI (reference sequence). The CDR3 sequence: CASSYSTGELFF. The DNA of the CDR3 is TGTGCCAGCAGTTACAGCACCGGGGAGCTGTTTTTT.

The chain links TRBV27 to TRBJ2-1; 12 bases align to TRBD2. The junction had 6 bases not matched to a gene; V was cut back by 6 bases and J by 6 bases. The CDR3 consists of 15 residues. Germline loops: CDR1 MNHEY, CDR2 SMNVEV (reference sequence). The CDR3 coding sequence is TGTGCCAGCAGCCTAACTAGCGGGGGGAGCAATGAGCAGTTCTTC. Translation gives CASSLTSGGSNEQFF.